The present T cell receptor beta chain was sequenced within a study of T cell responses to AZD1222 COVID-19 vaccine. Findings of the study overall: Reports say nearly half of spike-specific TCRs go after unmutated variant regions. Clonal diversity may have been underestimated in mostly white British donors.

CDR1 and CDR2 (germline): MGHRA, YSYEKL. The CDR3 loop spans 13 amino acids. Trimming took off 1 base at V and 3 bases at J, with 7 bases between the two ends. Sequencing used immunoSEQ multiplex PCR; TCRdb keeps in-frame clones, though not all of them. Of approximately 120,000 clones listed, approximately 86% are singletons. Details on this clone: Its cognate antigen is unknown.

This receptor was identified in an adult in good health. The chain links TRBV4-1 to TRBJ2-7; tentatively, D is TRBD1 (5 bases). The sample here was peripheral blood, taken on day 0 of MenACWY control vaccination. The CDR3 region has the DNA TGCGCCAGCAGCCAAGCAGGGTACTACGAGCAGTACTTC. It yields the protein CASSQAGYYEQYF.